This T cell receptor (beta chain) originates from a study of PD-1 blockade in classical Hodgkin lymphoma. Germline V gene data show CDR1 as SSHAT and CDR2 as FNYEAQ (reference sequence). V was shortened by 5 bases and J by 5 bases, with 9 bases between the two germline ends. The CDR3 length is 13 residues. Findings of the study overall: Repertoire difference causes, possibly disease activity or prior therapy, remain undefined.

There was relapse after autologous stem cell transplantation in every patient, and there was variation in brentuximab vedotin exposure. Patients showed best responses of complete response, partial response or progressive disease. Here immunoSEQ multiplex PCR was the method, and the copy in TCRdb shows in-frame clones only, minus some. The table lists around 28,000 clones, roughly 71% of them singletons. This clone was found a few times. Its antigen is not identified. The sample consisted of peripheral blood mononuclear cells (PBMCs), taken before the second cycle of nivolumab. This receptor was obtained from a human donor with classical Hodgkin lymphoma. The rearrangement links TRBV7-7 to TRBJ2-2, with a tentative D call TRBD2 (6 bases). CDR3 region: CASSHSGTGELFF. CDR3 sequence (DNA): TGTGCCAGCAGCCACAGCGGGACCGGGGAGCTGTTTTTT.